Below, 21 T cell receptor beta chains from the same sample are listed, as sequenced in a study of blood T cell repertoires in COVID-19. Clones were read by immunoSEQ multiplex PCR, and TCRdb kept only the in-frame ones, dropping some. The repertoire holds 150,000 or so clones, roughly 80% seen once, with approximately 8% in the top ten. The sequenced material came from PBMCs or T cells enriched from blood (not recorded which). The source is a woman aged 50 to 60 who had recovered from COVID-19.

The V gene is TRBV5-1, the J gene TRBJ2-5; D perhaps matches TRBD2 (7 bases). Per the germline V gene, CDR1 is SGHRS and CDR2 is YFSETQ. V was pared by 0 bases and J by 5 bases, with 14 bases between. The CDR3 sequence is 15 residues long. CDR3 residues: CASSLALEGGETQYF. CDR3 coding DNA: TGCGCCAGCAGCTTGGCCTTAGAGGGGGGGGAGACCCAGTACTTC.

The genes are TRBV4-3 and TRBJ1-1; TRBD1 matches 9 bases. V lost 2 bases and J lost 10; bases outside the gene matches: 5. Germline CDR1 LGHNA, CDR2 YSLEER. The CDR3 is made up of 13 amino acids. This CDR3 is CASSQSAGQGAFF. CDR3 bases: TGCGCCAGCAGCCAATCCGCGGGACAGGGAGCTTTCTTT.

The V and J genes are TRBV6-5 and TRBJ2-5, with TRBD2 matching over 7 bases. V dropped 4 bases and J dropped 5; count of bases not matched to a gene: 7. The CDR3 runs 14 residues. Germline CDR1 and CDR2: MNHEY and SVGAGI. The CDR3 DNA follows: TGTGCCAGCAGTTCCGGGACTACCCCCGAGACCCAGTACTTC. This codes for CASSSGTTPETQYF.

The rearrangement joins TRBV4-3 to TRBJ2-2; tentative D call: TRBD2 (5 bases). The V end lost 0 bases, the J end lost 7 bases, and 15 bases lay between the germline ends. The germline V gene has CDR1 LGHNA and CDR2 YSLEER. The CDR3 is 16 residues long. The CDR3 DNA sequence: TGCGCCAGCAGCCAAGAGCTGGACGGGATGTTCGGGGAGCTGTTTTTT. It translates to CASSQELDGMFGELFF.

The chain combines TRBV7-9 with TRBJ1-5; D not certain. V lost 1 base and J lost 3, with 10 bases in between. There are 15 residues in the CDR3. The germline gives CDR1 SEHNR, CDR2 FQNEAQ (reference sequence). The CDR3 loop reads CASSLGGQNNQPQHF. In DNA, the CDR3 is TGTGCCAGCAGCTTAGGCGGGCAGAACAATCAGCCCCAGCATTTT.

The CDR3 loop reads CARRTWVVTDTQYF. Written as DNA, the CDR3 is TGTGCCAGGAGGACTTGGGTAGTCACAGATACGCAGTATTTT. The chain links TRBV6-5 to TRBJ2-3, with a possible D match to TRBD2 (5 bases). Germline V gives CDR1 MNHEY, CDR2 SVGAGI. The CDR3 extends over 14 amino acids. V was cut by 9 bases and J by 2 bases, with 15 bases left in between.

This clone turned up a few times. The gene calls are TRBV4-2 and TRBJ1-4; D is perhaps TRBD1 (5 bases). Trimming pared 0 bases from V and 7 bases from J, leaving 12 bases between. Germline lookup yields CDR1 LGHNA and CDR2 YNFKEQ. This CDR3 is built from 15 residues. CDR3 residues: CASSQEGGGGEKLFF. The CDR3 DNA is TGTGCCAGCAGCCAAGAGGGGGGAGGTGGTGAAAAACTGTTTTTT.

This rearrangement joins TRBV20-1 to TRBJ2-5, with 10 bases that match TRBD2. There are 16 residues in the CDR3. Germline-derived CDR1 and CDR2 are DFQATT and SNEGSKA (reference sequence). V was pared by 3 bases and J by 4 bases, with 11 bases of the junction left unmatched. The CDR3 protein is CSASGLAGVSLETQYF. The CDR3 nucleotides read TGCAGTGCTAGTGGGCTAGCGGGAGTTAGTTTAGAGACCCAGTACTTC.

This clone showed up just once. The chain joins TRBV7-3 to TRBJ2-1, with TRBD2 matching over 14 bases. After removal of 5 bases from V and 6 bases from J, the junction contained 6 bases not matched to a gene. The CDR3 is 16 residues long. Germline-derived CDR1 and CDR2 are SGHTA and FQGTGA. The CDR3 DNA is TGTGCCAGCAGCCCATCGGGACTAGCGGGGGCCAATGAGCAGTTCTTC. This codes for CASSPSGLAGANEQFF.

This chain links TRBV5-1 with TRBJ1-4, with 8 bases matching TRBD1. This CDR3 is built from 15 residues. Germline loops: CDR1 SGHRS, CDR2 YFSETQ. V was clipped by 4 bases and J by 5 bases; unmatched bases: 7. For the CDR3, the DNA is TGCGCCAGCAGCATCGACCGGGACAGGAATGAAAAACTGTTTTTT. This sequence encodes CASSIDRDRNEKLFF.

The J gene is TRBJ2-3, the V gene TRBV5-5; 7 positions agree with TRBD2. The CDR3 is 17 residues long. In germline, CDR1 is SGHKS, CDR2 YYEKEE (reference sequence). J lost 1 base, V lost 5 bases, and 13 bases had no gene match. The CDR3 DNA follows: TGTGCCAGCAGATACCCCGGGGGTGCGGGGGGCACAGATACGCAGTATTTT. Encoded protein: CASRYPGGAGGTDTQYF.

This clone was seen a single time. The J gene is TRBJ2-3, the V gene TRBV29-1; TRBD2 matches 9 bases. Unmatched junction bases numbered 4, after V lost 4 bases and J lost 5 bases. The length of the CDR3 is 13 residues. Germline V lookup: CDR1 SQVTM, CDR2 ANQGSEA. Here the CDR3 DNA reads TGCAGCGTTGGGACTAGCGTCCAAGATACGCAGTATTTT. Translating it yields CSVGTSVQDTQYF.

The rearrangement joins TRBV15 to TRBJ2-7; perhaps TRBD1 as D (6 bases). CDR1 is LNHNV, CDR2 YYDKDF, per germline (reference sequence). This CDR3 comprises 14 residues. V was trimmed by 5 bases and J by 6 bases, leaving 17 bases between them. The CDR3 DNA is TGTGCCACCAGCCCCTACAGGGCCAGCGGCGAGCAGTACTTC. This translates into CATSPYRASGEQYF.

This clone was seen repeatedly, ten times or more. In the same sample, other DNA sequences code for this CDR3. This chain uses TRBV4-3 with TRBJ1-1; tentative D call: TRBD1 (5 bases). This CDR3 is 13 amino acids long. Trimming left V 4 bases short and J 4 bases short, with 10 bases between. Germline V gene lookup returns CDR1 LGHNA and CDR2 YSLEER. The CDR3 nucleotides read TGCGCCAGCAGCCTCACCGGGGGCACTGAAGCTTTCTTT. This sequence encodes CASSLTGGTEAFF.

The CDR3 protein is CASSPLTPNTEAFF. The CDR3, as DNA: TGTGCCAGCAGTCCGTTGACACCGAACACTGAAGCTTTCTTT. This chain uses TRBV27 with TRBJ1-1; the D is unclear. The CDR3 extends over 14 amino acids. Germline loops: CDR1 MNHEY, CDR2 SMNVEV (reference sequence). V gave up 5 bases and J gave up 1 base, with 11 bases separating them.

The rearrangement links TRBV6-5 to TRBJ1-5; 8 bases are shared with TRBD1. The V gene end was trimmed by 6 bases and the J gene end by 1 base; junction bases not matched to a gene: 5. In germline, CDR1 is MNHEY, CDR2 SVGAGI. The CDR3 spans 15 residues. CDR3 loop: CASRKTGVSNQPQHF. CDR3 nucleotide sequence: TGTGCCAGCAGGAAGACAGGGGTAAGCAATCAGCCCCAGCATTTT.

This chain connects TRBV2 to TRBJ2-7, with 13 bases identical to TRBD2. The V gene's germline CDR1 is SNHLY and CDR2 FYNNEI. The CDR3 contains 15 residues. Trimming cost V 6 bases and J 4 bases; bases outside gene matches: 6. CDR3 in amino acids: CASSFTSGGAYEQYF. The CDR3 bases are TGTGCCAGCAGCTTTACTAGCGGGGGGGCTTACGAGCAGTACTTC.

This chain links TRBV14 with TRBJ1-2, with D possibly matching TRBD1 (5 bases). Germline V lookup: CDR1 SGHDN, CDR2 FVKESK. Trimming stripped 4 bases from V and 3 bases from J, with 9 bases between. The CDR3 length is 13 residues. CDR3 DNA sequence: TGTGCCAGCAGCCTCTCGACAGACTATGGCTACACCTTC. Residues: CASSLSTDYGYTF.

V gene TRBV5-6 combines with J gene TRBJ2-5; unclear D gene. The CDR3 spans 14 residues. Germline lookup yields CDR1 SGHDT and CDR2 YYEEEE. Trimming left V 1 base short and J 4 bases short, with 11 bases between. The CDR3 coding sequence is TGTGCCAGCAGCTTGCAGGCCGCACGAGAGACCCAGTACTTC. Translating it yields CASSLQAARETQYF.

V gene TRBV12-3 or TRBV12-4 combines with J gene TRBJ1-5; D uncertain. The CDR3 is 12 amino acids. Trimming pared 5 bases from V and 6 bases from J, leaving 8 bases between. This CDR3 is CASSREGQPQHF. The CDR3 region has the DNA TGTGCCAGCAGTCGGGAGGGTCAGCCCCAGCATTTT.

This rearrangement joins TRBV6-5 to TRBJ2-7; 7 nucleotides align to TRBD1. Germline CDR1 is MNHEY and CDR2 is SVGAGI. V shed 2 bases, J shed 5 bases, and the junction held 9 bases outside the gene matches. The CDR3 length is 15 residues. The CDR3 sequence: CASSYGWDSRDEQYF. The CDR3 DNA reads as TGTGCCAGCAGTTACGGTTGGGACAGTAGGGACGAGCAGTACTTC.